This T cell receptor (beta chain) was found in a study of CD8+ T cells in alopecia areata. Between the trimmed V and J ends, which lost 5 bases and 5 bases, there was a span of 16 bases. Germline V gives CDR1 SNHLY, CDR2 FYNNEI. This CDR3 has 14 residues. Treatment given: oral pan-JAK inhibitor, 5-10 mg twice daily. Once RNA had been extracted, it was reverse transcribed into cDNA to act as the sequencing template. Only in-frame clones appear in the TCRdb table, and some are missing; sequencing was by immunoSEQ multiplex PCR. Of about 87,000 clones listed, about 70% are singletons. The sequence was collected from a human donor with alopecia areata. V and J are TRBV2 and TRBJ2-7; perhaps TRBD2 as D (6 bases). Sequencing used CD8+ T cells sorted from blood, obtained at week 44, from a patient treated with tofacitinib. The CDR3 nucleotides are TGTGCCAGCAGTCCCCAGACGGGCGGGGACGAGCAGTACTTC. Its protein is CASSPQTGGDEQYF. The full variable domain, its missing parts supplied by reference TRBV2 and TRBJ2-7, is EPEVTQTPSHQVTQMGQEVILRCVPISNHLYFYWYRQILGQKVEFLVSFYNNEISEKSEIFDDQFSVERPDGSNFTLKIRSTKLEDSAMYFCASSPQTGGDEQYFGPGTRLTVT.